Following are 28 T cell receptor beta chains from one sample sequenced in a study of post-analysis software for immune sequencing data (dated by TCRdb to between 2014 and 2016). Results the study describes overall, beyond this receptor: Patients showed significantly higher frequencies than controls for roughly five TRBV segments, among them TRBV5-6, TRBV5-1 and TRBV20-1.

Library creation used PCR. The instrument given in TCRdb is Illumina HiSeq 2500. To reduce PCR and sequencing biases, unique molecular identifiers were incorporated into the TCR beta cDNA libraries. TCRdb reworked the public reads: Q25 trimming with fastp, MiXCR clone assembly, productive beta chains retained. Each entry merges the rows of one CDR3 protein and shows their most common DNA and genes. The sample records a few hundred thousand distinct CDR3 sequences, roughly 45% of which are singletons. Roughly 12% of the sample comes from the top ten. The antigens for these receptors are not known. Sequenced sample: blood. The receptor set was obtained from a girl aged 10 to 17 with multiple sclerosis.

The chain links TRBV28 to TRBJ2-7, with D possibly TRBD1 on 8 matching bases. Germline lookup yields CDR1 MDHEN and CDR2 SYDVKM. The CDR3 length is 15 residues. The V gene lost 5 bases and the J gene lost 2 bases, with 16 bases spanning the gap. The CDR3 DNA reads TGTGCCAGCAGTGACCATACAGGGGGGGCCTACGAGCAGTACTTC. This encodes CASSDHTGGAYEQYF.

This clonotype was counted only a few times. At one end, the junction sequence differs from germline, possibly due to a read error. The V gene is TRBV7-7, the J gene TRBJ2-3; TRBD2 matches at 7 bases. The CDR3 is made up of 14 amino acids. Germline values: CDR1 SSHAT, CDR2 FNYEAQ (reference sequence). CDR3 DNA sequence: TGTGCTAGCAGCACAACTAGCGGCACAGATACGCAGTATTTT. Protein product: CASSTTSGTDTQYF.

This clonotype has a count of ten or more. The gene calls are TRBV29-1 and TRBJ2-1; tentatively, D is TRBD1 or TRBD2 (5 bases each). The V and J ends lost 2 bases and 4 bases respectively, with 18 bases between them. The CDR3 runs 16 residues. Germline CDR1 is SQVTM and CDR2 is ANQGSEA. In DNA, the CDR3 is TGCAGCGTTGAACTCCCTAAGGGACGGTTATACAATGAGCAGTTCTTC. Amino acids: CSVELPKGRLYNEQFF.

The genes are TRBV20-1 and TRBJ1-2; D not resolved. In germline, CDR1 is DFQATT, CDR2 SNEGSKA (reference sequence). The V gene lost 3 bases and the J gene lost 3 bases, with 14 bases spanning the gap. This CDR3 has 14 amino acids. DNA of the CDR3: TGCAGTGCTAGCCTCAGGAAAGTAGACTATGGCTACACCTTC. Translated: CSASLRKVDYGYTF.

This clonotype was seen a few times. This chain uses TRBV27 with TRBJ2-1, with D possibly matching TRBD1 (6 bases). Germline-derived CDR1 and CDR2 are MNHEY and SMNVEV (reference sequence). This CDR3 is built from 14 residues. Trimming took 5 bases from V and 3 from J, leaving 11 bases between them. The CDR3 sequence is CASSPSDSYNEQFF. The CDR3, as DNA: TGTGCCAGCAGTCCCTCGGACAGCTACAATGAGCAGTTCTTC.

This chain joins TRBV7-3 and TRBJ1-1; TRBD1 matches 10 bases. CDR3 size: 13 residues. V shed 3 bases and J 9 bases; nucleotides not matched to a gene: 4. Germline-derived CDR1 and CDR2 are SGHTA and FQGTGA. The CDR3 DNA reads as TGTGCCAGCAGCTTGGGGGACAGGGGCAAAGCTTTCTTT. Its protein product is CASSLGDRGKAFF.

The chain carries TRBV7-8 and TRBJ2-1; D may be TRBD1 (5 bases). The CDR3 is 16 residues long. Trimming stripped 5 bases from V and 5 bases from J, with 19 bases between. The germline V gene has CDR1 SGHVS and CDR2 FQNEAQ. The CDR3 region has the DNA TGTGCCAGCAGCCCCAGAGGCAGGGCAGTAAACAATGAGCAGTTCTTC. Its translation is CASSPRGRAVNNEQFF.

This clonotype was observed many times. This chain joins TRBV9 and TRBJ2-7; perhaps TRBD2 as D (6 bases). The V and J ends lost 3 bases and 3 bases respectively, with 19 bases between them. Looked up from germline, CDR1 is SGDLS and CDR2 is YYNGEE. This CDR3 region has 16 residues. CDR3 protein: CASSARPDYVIYEQYF. CDR3 in DNA: TGTGCCAGCAGCGCAAGGCCGGACTACGTAATCTACGAGCAGTACTTC.

This clonotype has a handful of counts. The rearrangement joins TRBV5-1 to TRBJ2-5, with D unclear. This CDR3 comprises 14 residues. V lost 3 bases to trimming and J lost 4 bases, with 13 bases between them. The germline V gene has CDR1 SGHRS and CDR2 YFSETQ. DNA for the CDR3: TGCGCCAGCAGCTGGAAGGGTCCGGGAGAGACCCAGTACTTC. Translation: CASSWKGPGETQYF. Full variable domain (remainder filled in from reference TRBV5-1 and TRBJ2-5): KAGVTQTPRYLIKTRGQQVTLSCSPISGHRSVSWYQQTPGQGLQFLFEYFSETQRNKGNFPGRFSGRQFSNSRSEMNVSTLELGDSALYLCASSWKGPGETQYFGPGTRLLVL.

J is TRBJ2-1 and V is TRBV25-1, with 8 bases that match TRBD1. In germline, CDR1 is MGHDK, CDR2 SYGVNS. The trim removed 7 bases at V and 7 bases at J, leaving 9 bases unmatched. This CDR3 is 14 amino acids long. In nucleotides, the CDR3 is TGTGCCAGCAAACGGACAGGGATGAGGAATGAGCAGTTCTTC. As protein: CASKRTGMRNEQFF.

This clonotype was counted only a few times. The chain is built from TRBV5-1 and TRBJ2-2, with D perhaps TRBD1 (6 bases). CDR1 is SGHRS and CDR2 is YFSETQ in the germline V gene. Trimming stripped 7 bases from V and 2 bases from J, with 12 bases between. This CDR3 is 14 amino acids long. CDR3 region: CASSDRPNTGELFF. As DNA, the CDR3 is TGCGCCAGCTCCGACAGGCCCAACACCGGGGAGCTGTTTTTT.

There are a few counts of this clonotype. The genes are TRBV6-2 or TRBV6-3 and TRBJ1-1, with no clear D. The CDR3 consists of 13 residues. Germline values: CDR1 MNHEY, CDR2 SVGEGT. Trimming shortened V by 6 bases and J by 0 bases, and 8 bases separated the two germline ends. CDR3: CASSQRLNTEAFF. The CDR3 DNA sequence: TGTGCCAGCAGCCAAAGACTGAACACTGAAGCTTTCTTT.

V gene TRBV3-1 combines with J gene TRBJ2-1; 11 bases fit TRBD1. V dropped 2 bases and J dropped 6; count of bases not matched to a gene: 3. CDR1 is LGHDT, CDR2 YNNKEL, per germline (reference sequence). This CDR3 is built from 15 residues. This CDR3 reads CASSQKGTGGNEQFF. Here the CDR3 DNA reads TGTGCCAGCAGCCAAAAGGGGACAGGGGGCAATGAGCAGTTCTTC.

This chain joins TRBV4-1 and TRBJ2-5, with D maybe TRBD1 (6 bases). The V gene's germline CDR1 is MGHRA and CDR2 YSYEKL. The CDR3 runs 14 residues. Trimming removed 2 bases at V and 1 base at J, with 8 bases between. The CDR3 DNA reads as TGCGCCAGCAGCCAAACAGGGAGCCAAGAGACCCAGTACTTC. This codes for CASSQTGSQETQYF.

The chain couples TRBV9 to TRBJ2-1, with D tentatively TRBD2 (5 bases). Looked up from germline, CDR1 is SGDLS and CDR2 is YYNGEE. Trimming removed 0 bases at V and 9 bases at J, with 10 bases between. The CDR3 has 13 amino acids. DNA of the CDR3: TGTGCCAGCAGCGTAGTTGAGGGTGGTGAGCAGTTCTTC. Translated: CASSVVEGGEQFF.

Notes on this clonotype: The junction shows a germline mismatch at one end, possibly a read error. V gene TRBV12-3 or TRBV12-4 combines with J gene TRBJ2-2; D possibly uses TRBD1 or TRBD2 (5 bases each). This CDR3 contains 14 residues. CDR3 sequence reads: CASSSGPNTGERFF. Here the CDR3 DNA reads TGTGCCAGCAGTTCAGGGCCGAACACCGGGGAGCGGTTTTTT.

This rearrangement joins TRBV29-1 to TRBJ2-7, with 10 bases matching TRBD1. CDR1 and CDR2 (germline): SQVTM, ANQGSEA. This CDR3 contains 14 residues. V shed 8 bases, J shed 0 bases, and the junction held 7 bases outside the gene matches. CDR3 bases: TGCAGCATTGTGGGACAGGGGAGCTCCTACGAGCAGTACTTC. Protein: CSIVGQGSSYEQYF.

The chain uses TRBV30 and TRBJ2-1, with 9 bases that match TRBD2. This CDR3 is 15 amino acids long. CDR1 GTSNPN and CDR2 SVGIG come from the germline V gene (reference sequence). V was clipped by 0 bases and J by 4 bases; unmatched bases: 4. CDR3 in DNA: TGTGCCTGGAGTGTGGTAACTAGCGGGTACAATGAGCAGTTCTTC. Translating it yields CAWSVVTSGYNEQFF.

CDR3 DNA sequence: TGCAGTGCTAGTAATCCCAGTCACGGGAGCGAGTACGAGCAGTACTTC. Encoded protein: CSASNPSHGSEYEQYF. The gene calls are TRBV20-1 and TRBJ2-4; TRBD2 might be the D (6 bases). TRBJ2-7 explains the end of the DNA better; the J call may be wrong. This CDR3 region has 16 residues. From germline, CDR1 is DFQATT and CDR2 SNEGSKA (reference sequence).

This rearrangement joins TRBV5-1 to TRBJ2-1; possibly TRBD1 or TRBD2 for D (5 bases each). CDR3 size: 13 residues. Germline V gene sequence: CDR1 SGHRS, CDR2 YFSETQ. V was cut by 3 bases and J by 5 bases, with 9 bases left in between. CDR3 coding DNA: TGCGCCAGCAGCTATGGGACCAACAATGAGCAGTTCTTC. Its protein product is CASSYGTNNEQFF.

The rearrangement uses TRBV9 and TRBJ2-5; TRBD1 agrees at 9 bases. This CDR3 region has 16 residues. The trim removed 3 bases at V and 5 bases at J, leaving 11 bases unmatched. The V gene's germline CDR1 is SGDLS and CDR2 YYNGEE. The CDR3, as DNA: TGTGCCAGCAGCGAGTCGAGGGACAGGGCCGGGGAGACCCAGTACTTC. Translating it yields CASSESRDRAGETQYF.

This clonotype was picked up a small number of times. The rearrangement joins TRBV6-5 to TRBJ2-5; maybe TRBD1 (6 bases). The length of the CDR3 is 14 residues. V dropped 1 base and J dropped 3 bases, with 9 bases sitting between them. Per germline, CDR1 MNHEY and CDR2 SVGAGI. In nucleotides, the CDR3 is TGTGCCAGCAGTTACTTAGGGGGTGAAGAGACCCAGTACTTC. Its protein is CASSYLGGEETQYF.

This clonotype was recorded a few times. This sequence joins TRBV5-1 and TRBJ2-7, with 9 bases aligning to TRBD2. Germline CDR1 and CDR2: SGHRS and YFSETQ. This CDR3 has 17 residues. V lost 0 bases and J lost 5; bases outside the gene matches: 12. CDR3 bases: TGCGCCAGCAGCTTGGTAGTAGCGGGAGAAGGCTTCGACGAGCAGTACTTC. Amino acid sequence: CASSLVVAGEGFDEQYF.

This clonotype has only one observation. The rearrangement uses TRBV28 and TRBJ1-2, with D perhaps TRBD1 (6 bases). CDR3 length equals 16 residues. With 8 bases removed from V and 3 bases from J, the gap between germline ends came to 22 bases. Germline V gene sequence: CDR1 MDHEN, CDR2 SYDVKM. Here the CDR3 DNA reads TGTGCCAGCGGAACAATAGACAGGTCTTCTGACTATGGCTACACCTTC. Protein: CASGTIDRSSDYGYTF.

This clonotype was seen a few times. The chain carries TRBV20-1 and TRBJ2-5; 10 bases agree with TRBD2. The CDR3 contains 15 residues. Germline assignment: CDR1 DFQATT and CDR2 SNEGSKA (reference sequence). V was clipped by 0 bases and J by 5 bases; unmatched bases: 6. DNA for the CDR3: TGCAGTGCTAGAGATCTCCTAGCGGGAGAGGAGACCCAGTACTTC. Translated, it gives CSARDLLAGEETQYF.

This clonotype was seen a handful of times. J is TRBJ1-1 and V is TRBV4-1, with D possibly being TRBD1 (6 bases). Germline CDR1 and CDR2: MGHRA and YSYEKL. V lost 0 bases and J 1 base, leaving 18 bases between the germline ends. The CDR3 consists of 18 residues. CDR3 residues: CASSQDVVLRGQNTEAFF. The DNA of the CDR3 is TGCGCCAGCAGCCAAGATGTCGTTCTCAGGGGCCAGAACACTGAAGCTTTCTTT.

This clonotype has more than one count but fewer than ten. The chain combines TRBV6-5 with TRBJ2-4; D may be TRBD1 (6 bases). The DNA end is more similar to TRBJ2-7, so the J call may be wrong. The CDR3 length is 13 residues. CDR1 and CDR2 (germline): MNHEY, SVGAGI. CDR3 coding DNA: TGTGCCAGCAGCATAGACAGGACCTACGAGCAGTACTTC. It encodes CASSIDRTYEQYF.

With regard to this clonotype: Mismatch with germline at one junction end may stem from a read error. This chain uses TRBV20-1 with TRBJ2-1; 10 nucleotides agree with TRBD1. This CDR3 is 15 amino acids long. Germline CDR1 reads DFQATT; CDR2 reads SNEGSKA (reference sequence). The CDR3 protein is CSAQFPGQGSDELFF. Written as DNA, the CDR3 is TGCAGTGCTCAATTCCCGGGACAGGGGAGCGATGAGCTGTTCTTC.